These 13 T cell receptor beta chains were sequenced from one sample in a study of T-cell reconstitution after alpha-beta-depleted transplantation in children. Library preparation (for TCRbeta) was performed with unique molecular identifiers. TCRdb passed the PCR reads through MiXCR, listing each CDR3 protein once. In the table there are approximately 400,000 distinct CDR3 sequences, about a tenth of which are singletons. The sample was PBMCs from the stem cell graft donor, taken from the stem cell graft. These receptors originate from a human donor who donated a stem cell graft to a child with acute myeloid leukemia.

This clonotype was recorded many times. This chain uses TRBV7-3 with TRBJ2-1, with 10 bases identical to TRBD1. This CDR3 comprises 15 residues. Germline trimming cut 3 bases from V and 6 bases from J; bases unmatched to any gene: 5. The germline V gene has CDR1 SGHTA and CDR2 FQGTGA. CDR3 region: CASSLTGGVGNEQFF. The DNA of the CDR3 is TGTGCCAGCAGCTTGACAGGGGGCGTAGGCAATGAGCAGTTCTTC.

The chain employs TRBV6-5 and TRBJ2-3; 9 bases align to TRBD2. The CDR3 sequence is 15 residues long. CDR1 is MNHEY and CDR2 is SVGAGI in the germline V gene. Trimming removed 2 bases from V and 6 bases from J; junction bases left unmatched: 6. CDR3 coding DNA: TGTGCCAGCAGTTACGTTGCGGGAGGGGGGGATACGCAGTATTTT. This sequence encodes CASSYVAGGGDTQYF.

This clonotype has more than one count but fewer than ten. This sequence joins TRBV10-3 and TRBJ1-3; 11 nucleotides match TRBD1. Looked up from germline, CDR1 is ENHRY and CDR2 is SYGVKD. V shed 8 bases, J shed 1 base, and the junction held 4 bases outside the gene matches. There are 15 residues in the CDR3. CDR3 residues: CAIWTGGASGNTIYF. CDR3 coding DNA: TGTGCCATCTGGACAGGGGGCGCTTCTGGAAACACCATATATTTT.

This clonotype was counted between two and nine times. The rearrangement links TRBV18 to TRBJ1-3, with D tentatively TRBD1 (5 bases). The V end was cut by 6 bases, the J end by 0 bases, with 15 bases between. The germline gives CDR1 KGHSH, CDR2 LQKENI. The CDR3 is made up of 16 amino acids. Here the CDR3 reads CASSLRSRGSGNTIYF. In nucleotides, the CDR3 is TGTGCCAGCTCTCTCCGGTCGAGGGGCTCTGGAAACACCATATATTTT.

The chain uses TRBV10-3 and TRBJ2-1; TRBD2 agrees at 8 bases. Per the germline V gene, CDR1 is ENHRY and CDR2 is SYGVKD. CDR3 length: 18 residues. Trimming at V came to 0 bases and at J to 5 bases, leaving 12 bases not matched to a gene. The CDR3 protein is CAISESITRTSFDNEQFF. CDR3 DNA sequence: TGTGCCATCAGTGAGTCGATCACCCGGACTAGCTTCGACAATGAGCAGTTCTTC.

This clonotype came up a few times. This chain joins TRBV6-5 and TRBJ1-3; possibly TRBD1 for D (6 bases). The length of the CDR3 is 18 residues. V was cut by 0 bases and J by 0 bases, with 15 bases left in between. The V gene's germline CDR1 is MNHEY and CDR2 SVGAGI. DNA for the CDR3: TGTGCCAGCAGTTACTCGAGTAGGGGGGCTGCCTCTGGAAACACCATATATTTT. Protein sequence: CASSYSSRGAASGNTIYF.

The CDR3, as DNA: TGCAGTGCTAGTGCAGGGGGCGATCAGCCCCAGCATTTT. Encoded protein: CSASAGGDQPQHF. The chain links TRBV20-1 to TRBJ1-5; 8 bases align to TRBD1. The germline gives CDR1 DFQATT, CDR2 SNEGSKA (reference sequence). The CDR3 sequence is 13 residues long. Trimming cost V 3 bases and J 5 bases; bases outside gene matches: 3.

This clonotype was counted between two and nine times. V and J are TRBV5-1 and TRBJ2-5; D perhaps matches TRBD2 (6 bases). Trimming took off 2 bases at V and 5 bases at J, with 16 bases between the two ends. This CDR3 comprises 15 residues. The V gene's germline CDR1 is SGHRS and CDR2 YFSETQ. The CDR3 sequence: CASSFFGSSGETQYF. The CDR3 DNA follows: TGCGCCAGCAGCTTCTTCGGGAGCTCGGGCGAGACCCAGTACTTC.

CDR3 loop: CASSQGNGLFF. In DNA form, the CDR3 reads TGTGCCAGCAGCCAAGGGAACGGACTGTTTTTT. This chain uses TRBV3-1 with TRBJ1-4; D gene ambiguous. Trimming pared 1 base from V and 13 bases from J, leaving 7 bases between. The germline V gene has CDR1 LGHDT and CDR2 YNNKEL (reference sequence). The CDR3 has 11 amino acids.

About this clonotype itself: The junction and the germline gene differ at one end; a read error may be behind it. This chain links TRBV9 with TRBJ2-5; tentative D call: TRBD2 (6 bases). CDR3 length: 13 amino acids. Germline-derived CDR1 and CDR2 are SGDLS and YYNGEE. The CDR3 nucleotides read TGTGCCAGCAGCGTAGGGGGGGACGAGACCCATTACTTC. Amino acids: CASSVGGDETHYF.

In its sample, this clonotype was seen a few times. This sequence joins TRBV7-8 and TRBJ1-3; 10 bases line up with TRBD1. With 4 bases clipped from V and 1 base from J, the junction kept 7 bases outside the gene matches. Germline V gene sequence: CDR1 SGHVS, CDR2 FQNEAQ. This CDR3 has 17 amino acids. Written as DNA, the CDR3 is TGTGCCAGCAGCTCCGAGACAGGGGGCGAATCTGGAAACACCATATATTTT. It yields the protein CASSSETGGESGNTIYF. The variable domain in full, completed from reference TRBV7-8 and TRBJ1-3, reads GAGVSQSPRYKVAKRGQDVALRCDPISGHVSLFWYQQALGQGPEFLTYFQNEAQLDKSGLPSDRFFAERPEGSVSTLKIQRTQQEDSAVYLCASSSETGGESGNTIYFGEGSWLTVV.

There are a few counts of this clonotype. V and J are TRBV4-1 and TRBJ2-3, with TRBD2 identical over 7 bases. Germline lookup yields CDR1 MGHRA and CDR2 YSYEKL. The J segment lost 5 bases and the V segment lost 0 bases, leaving 5 bases of the junction unmatched. This CDR3 comprises 15 residues. The CDR3 reads CASSQEAAGVDTQYF. As DNA, the CDR3 is TGCGCCAGCAGCCAAGAGGCCGCGGGAGTAGATACGCAGTATTTT.

This clonotype was counted between two and nine times. The V gene is TRBV29-1, the J gene TRBJ1-1; the D gene is possibly TRBD1 (5 bases). The CDR3 is made up of 13 amino acids. Germline assignment: CDR1 SQVTM and CDR2 ANQGSEA. V was trimmed by 6 bases and J by 1 base, leaving 12 bases between them. CDR3: CSVRLQENTEAFF. The CDR3 nucleotides are TGCAGCGTAAGGCTACAGGAGAACACTGAAGCTTTCTTT.